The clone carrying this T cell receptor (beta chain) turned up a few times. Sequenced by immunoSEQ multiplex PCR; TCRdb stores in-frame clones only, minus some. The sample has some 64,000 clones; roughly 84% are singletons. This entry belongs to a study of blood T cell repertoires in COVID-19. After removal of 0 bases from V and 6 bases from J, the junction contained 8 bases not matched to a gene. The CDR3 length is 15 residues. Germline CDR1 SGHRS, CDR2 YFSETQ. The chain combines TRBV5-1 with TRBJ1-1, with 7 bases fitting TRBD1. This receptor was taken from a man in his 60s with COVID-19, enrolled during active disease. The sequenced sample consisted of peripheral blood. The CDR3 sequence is CASSLAPSGGSEAFF. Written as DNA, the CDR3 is TGCGCCAGCAGCTTGGCCCCCTCAGGGGGTTCTGAAGCTTTCTTT.